The 3 T cell receptor beta chains reported below all come from one sample, sequenced in a study of blood T cell repertoires in COVID-19. Using immunoSEQ multiplex PCR, the repertoire was profiled, and TCRdb retains in-frame clones only, with some absent. Here the sample spans roughly 250,000 clones, around nine tenths being singletons. Sequencing used peripheral blood. These receptors were obtained from a woman aged 35 to 49 who had recovered from COVID-19.

J is TRBJ2-7 and V is TRBV5-1, with 7 bases that match TRBD1. CDR1 and CDR2 from the germline V gene are SGHRS and YFSETQ. This CDR3 spans 13 amino acids. The V gene end was trimmed by 5 bases and the J gene end by 2 bases; junction bases not matched to a gene: 4. The CDR3 protein is CASRVGTAYEQYF. CDR3 coding DNA: TGCGCCAGCAGGGTAGGGACAGCCTACGAGCAGTACTTC.

This rearrangement joins TRBV7-3 to TRBJ2-1; 12 bases are shared with TRBD2. In germline, CDR1 is SGHTA, CDR2 FQGTGA. The V and J ends lost 2 bases and 7 bases, in that order; junction bases with no gene match: 3. The CDR3 extends over 15 amino acids. DNA for the CDR3: TGTGCCAGCAGCTTAGGTCTAGCGGGGGGGAATGAGCAGTTCTTC. This encodes CASSLGLAGGNEQFF.

This sequence joins TRBV28 and TRBJ2-1, with 7 bases identical to TRBD1. This CDR3 contains 13 residues. The V gene end was trimmed by 6 bases and the J gene end by 5 bases; junction bases not matched to a gene: 4. The germline V gene encodes CDR1 MDHEN and CDR2 SYDVKM. The CDR3 DNA reads TGTGCCAGCAGCAATCAGGGGGACAATGAGCAGTTCTTC. Translating it yields CASSNQGDNEQFF.